Shown below are 2 T cell receptor beta chains from a single sample sequenced in a study of cytomegalovirus exposure and HLA in healthy donors. The PCR used 60 Vbeta and 13 Jbeta primers. Profiling relied on immunoSEQ multiplex PCR, and the TCRdb table lists in-frame clones only, not all of them. Counted here are 150,000 to 200,000 clones, roughly two thirds occurring once; the ten biggest clones make up about 2.7%. Sequences were obtained from PBMCs. The source is a woman in her thirties in good health and CMV-seronegative.

This clone was picked up one time. The chain recombines TRBV11-3 with TRBJ2-2; tentatively, D is TRBD2 (5 bases). The CDR3 covers 15 residues. Germline CDR1 SGHNT, CDR2 YENEEA. Trimming removed 0 bases from V and 4 bases from J, with 9 bases in between. This CDR3 is CASSLELGGTGELFF. The CDR3, as DNA: TGTGCCAGCAGCTTAGAACTAGGTGGCACCGGGGAGCTGTTTTTT. Filled out from reference TRBV11-3 and TRBJ2-2, the complete variable domain reads EAGVVQSPRYKIIEKKQPVAFWCNPISGHNTLYWYLQNLGQGPELLIRYENEEAVDDSQLPKDRFSAERLKGVDSTLKIQPAELGDSAVYLCASSLELGGTGELFFGEGSRLTVL.

This clone has a handful of counts. The J gene is TRBJ1-4, the V gene TRBV28, with TRBD1 as a possible D gene (5 bases). Trimming took 2 bases from V and 7 from J, leaving 14 bases between them. The CDR3 totals 15 residues. Looked up from germline, CDR1 is MDHEN and CDR2 is SYDVKM. The CDR3 loop reads CASSLALGTGEKLFF. Written as DNA, the CDR3 is TGTGCCAGCAGTTTAGCGCTGGGGACTGGTGAAAAACTGTTTTTT.